This TCR beta chain was sequenced during a study of CD8 T cells in Susac syndrome (dated by TCRdb to the late 2010s). Broadly, across the study: Whether CD8+ T cell activation and differentiation in Susac syndrome was antigen driven was tested using repertoire sequencing. What the work shows at the level of the full study, not this receptor alone: The TCR sequencing and HLA analysis was acknowledged to have included a relatively small number of individuals.

Turning to this clonotype: The target of this receptor is not known. Base qualities are not provided; no much larger clone lies one nucleotide away.

Peripheral blood CD8+ and CD4+ T cells from healthy donors, Susac syndrome patients and multiple sclerosis patients were profiled using high-throughput TCR beta sequencing. Healthy donors were included as age- and sex-matched controls. CD8+ TEMRA cells were enriched by FACS, while bulk CD8+ and CD4+ T cells were purified by magnetic negative isolation. Blood was drawn into EDTA tubes, processed within 24 hours, and PBMCs were isolated by density gradient centrifugation. PBMCs intended for TCR sequencing were cryopreserved in liquid nitrogen and were subsequently thawed in a 37 degrees C water bath. The sorted or isolated CD4+, CD8+ and CD8+ TEMRA cells had a purity of 90% or higher. RNA was extracted using the RNeasy kit, and roughly 0.5 to 1 microgram was reverse transcribed with random hexamers. The immunoSEQ multiplex PCR assay, which covers 54 Vbeta and 13 Jbeta segments, was used to amplify TCR beta CDR3 regions. To correct PCR amplification bias, a synthetic template baseline was used for both primer optimization and computational correction. In the original analysis: Reads were annotated to V, D and J genes according to IMGT and were analyzed with immunoSEQ Analyzer, with only productive sequences retained. Clonality was calculated as one minus the Shannon entropy normalized by log2 of the number of productive unique sequences. For each patient and control, public and private clones were evaluated among the 100 most prevalent clones. Clones were defined as Susac-specific when absent from the healthy and MS cohorts, from approximately 1,100 published viral clones and from other ImmuneACCESS disease sequences. The raw public data were reprocessed by TCRdb itself: fastp quality trimming at Q25, MiXCR clonotype calling, in-frame beta chains only. Each entry merges the rows of one CDR3 protein and shows their most common DNA and genes. These V and J calls are TCRdb output, not the study's own analysis. The sample table lists some 180,000 distinct CDR3 sequences, about 95% of them with a count of one. The top ten clones comprise approximately 0.1% of the sample.

V gives up 6 bases and J gives up 9 bases, and the segment between their germline ends measures 12 bases. The germline V gene (reference sequence) provides CDR1 DFQATT and CDR2 SNEGSKA. From cysteine to phenylalanine, the CDR3 is 11 amino acids long. This entry keeps only the CDR3 DNA: 33 bases, framed from base 1. The sequenced material came from CD4+ T cells from PBMCs. The source of this sequence is a human donor in good health. Recombination linked TRBV20-1 to TRBJ2-1; tentative D gene TRBD1, with 5 bases matching. The CDR3 protein: CSAEGATEQFF. The nucleotide sequence is given as TGCAGTGCCGAAGGGGCGACTGAGCAGTTCTTC.